Sequencing of this T cell receptor (beta chain) was carried out in a study of neoadjuvant nivolumab and ipilimumab in lung cancer. Turning to the study itself: Nivolumab 3 mg/kg was given days 1, 15 and 29, plus ipilimumab 1 mg/kg day 1 in combination. Points from the study as a whole: From pretherapy to surgery, tumor richness and clonality rose with dual therapy. Resected tumors had greater TCR richness and clonality than uninvolved lung.

Comment on this clone: The antigen is undetermined.

The germline V gene has CDR1 PRHDT and CDR2 FYEKMQ (reference sequence). The length of the CDR3 is 14 residues. The ends lost 4 bases at V and 9 bases at J; junction bases unmatched: 9. Profiling relied on immunoSEQ multiplex PCR, and the TCRdb table lists in-frame clones only, not all of them. This sample yields approximately 1,800 clones, of which roughly 85% are seen a single time; around 2% belongs to the top ten. V is TRBV13 and J is TRBJ2-7, with TRBD2 identical over 10 bases. This receptor was identified in an adult with non-small cell lung cancer. The sample was adjacent normal lung tissue, taken after neoadjuvant nivolumab, alone or with ipilimumab, at or shortly before surgery. CDR3 sequence reads: CASSSPTSGSRQYF. DNA for the CDR3: TGTGCCAGCAGCTCCCCGACTAGCGGGTCCCGGCAGTACTTC.